Listed below are T cell receptor beta chains from one sample, sequenced in a study of T-cell reconstitution after alpha-beta-depleted transplantation in children. TCRdb re-derived calls from the PCR reads in MiXCR, one entry per CDR3 protein. The repertoire includes just over 950,000 distinct CDR3 sequences, around 30% of them detected once, and 28% sits in the top ten. Here the sequenced sample was PBMCs, mostly from graft donor cells, taken 360 days after TCRalphabeta/CD19-depleted stem cell transplant. These receptors all stem from a boy in the first two years of life who had a stem cell transplant for SCID, so the T cells may come from the graft donor. The CDR3 runs from the conserved cysteine through the conserved F or W. A D gene is named only where the DNA matches it firmly. Part of the rows lack a size; the others show once, few, many or a class for expanded clones.

v_call: TRBV15; d_call: -; j_call: TRBJ2-1; clone_size: -; cdr3_aa: CATEADNEQFF; cdr3_nt: TGTGCCACCGAGGCTGACAATGAGCAGTTCTTC
v_call: TRBV20-1; d_call: TRBD1; j_call: TRBJ1-5; clone_size: -; cdr3_aa: CSAMQGGNQPQHF; cdr3_nt: TGCAGTGCCATGCAGGGGGGCAATCAGCCCCAGCATTTT
v_call: TRBV11-1; d_call: -; j_call: TRBJ2-5; clone_size: -; cdr3_aa: CASSLRQSEETQYF; cdr3_nt: TGTGCCAGCAGCTTACGACAGTCCGAAGAGACCCAGTACTTC
v_call: TRBV7-2; d_call: -; j_call: TRBJ2-5; clone_size: few; cdr3_aa: CASSFGSTRETQYF; cdr3_nt: TGTGCCAGCAGCTTCGGATCTACCCGGGAGACCCAGTACTTC
v_call: TRBV6-1; d_call: TRBD1; j_call: TRBJ1-3; clone_size: -; cdr3_aa: CASSEQGVLGNTIYF; cdr3_nt: TGTGCCAGCAGTGAACAGGGGGTTCTCGGAAACACCATATATTTT
v_call: TRBV2; d_call: -; j_call: TRBJ2-5; clone_size: -; cdr3_aa: CATLETQYF; cdr3_nt: TGTGCCACCCTGGAGACCCAGTACTTC
v_call: TRBV25-1; d_call: -; j_call: TRBJ2-7; clone_size: few; cdr3_aa: CASSTSQGGEQYF; cdr3_nt: TGTGCCAGCAGTACATCCCAGGGCGGCGAGCAGTACTTC
v_call: TRBV5-1; d_call: TRBD1; j_call: TRBJ2-1; clone_size: -; cdr3_aa: CASSLGTDKQAYWYNEQFF; cdr3_nt: TGCGCCAGCAGCTTAGGGACAGACAAACAAGCTTATTGGTACAATGAGCAGTTCTTC
v_call: TRBV12-3/TRBV12-4; d_call: -; j_call: TRBJ2-3; clone_size: few; cdr3_aa: CASSFLSVTDTQYF; cdr3_nt: TGTGCCAGCAGTTTTCTCTCGGTCACAGATACGCAGTATTTT
v_call: TRBV2; d_call: -; j_call: TRBJ2-7; clone_size: few; cdr3_aa: CASSERRGLGSYEQYF; cdr3_nt: TGTGCCAGCAGTGAGAGGAGGGGGCTGGGCTCCTACGAGCAGTACTTC
v_call: TRBV6-2/TRBV6-3; d_call: -; j_call: TRBJ2-3; clone_size: -; cdr3_aa: CASSYGSLGARWDTQYF; cdr3_nt: TGTGCCAGCAGTTACGGTAGCCTGGGGGCCCGCTGGGATACGCAGTATTTT
v_call: TRBV5-1; d_call: -; j_call: TRBJ2-5; clone_size: -; cdr3_aa: CASSLLGEGMGETQYF; cdr3_nt: TGCGCCAGCAGCTTGCTGGGAGAGGGGATGGGAGAGACCCAGTACTTC
v_call: TRBV12-3/TRBV12-4; d_call: TRBD2; j_call: TRBJ2-1; clone_size: many; cdr3_aa: CASRLLAGDNNEQFF; cdr3_nt: TGTGCCAGCAGGCTACTAGCGGGGGACAACAATGAGCAGTTCTTC
v_call: TRBV5-1; d_call: -; j_call: TRBJ1-4; clone_size: -; cdr3_aa: CASSLSYRVEEPSEKLFF; cdr3_nt: TGCGCCAGCAGCTTGTCTTACAGGGTAGAGGAGCCTTCGGAAAAACTGTTTTTT
v_call: TRBV15; d_call: -; j_call: TRBJ1-6; clone_size: -; cdr3_aa: CATSSGQSYNSPLHF; cdr3_nt: TGTGCCACCAGCAGTGGACAGAGCTATAATTCACCCCTCCACTTT
v_call: TRBV6-2/TRBV6-3; d_call: -; j_call: TRBJ2-7; clone_size: -; cdr3_aa: CASSYTLQGRGPFRSNSYEQYF; cdr3_nt: TGTGCCAGCAGTTACACCTTGCAGGGAAGAGGTCCCTTTCGTAGCAACTCCTACGAGCAGTACTTC
v_call: TRBV20-1; d_call: -; j_call: TRBJ2-3; clone_size: -; cdr3_aa: CSAVNPGDSDPQYF; cdr3_nt: TGCAGTGCTGTAAACCCCGGGGACTCCGACCCGCAGTATTTT
v_call: TRBV2; d_call: TRBD1; j_call: TRBJ2-5; clone_size: few; cdr3_aa: CASLRDRQETQYF; cdr3_nt: TGTGCCAGCTTAAGGGACAGGCAAGAGACCCAGTACTTC
v_call: TRBV20-1; d_call: TRBD1; j_call: TRBJ2-7; clone_size: -; cdr3_aa: CSALPGTGVSYEQYF; cdr3_nt: TGCAGTGCTCTTCCCGGGACAGGGGTTTCCTACGAGCAGTACTTC
v_call: TRBV15; d_call: -; j_call: TRBJ1-6; clone_size: few; cdr3_aa: CATRQGYSPLHF; cdr3_nt: TGTGCCACCCGCCAGGGGTATTCACCCCTCCACTTT
v_call: TRBV5-1; d_call: TRBD1; j_call: TRBJ2-1; clone_size: -; cdr3_aa: CASSTGQLNNEQFF; cdr3_nt: TGCGCCAGCAGCACGGGACAGCTAAACAATGAGCAGTTCTTC
v_call: TRBV4-3; d_call: TRBD2; j_call: TRBJ2-1; clone_size: -; cdr3_aa: CASSPTSGTLYNEQFF; cdr3_nt: TGCGCCAGCAGCCCGACTAGCGGTACCCTCTACAATGAGCAGTTCTTC
v_call: TRBV21-1; d_call: -; j_call: TRBJ2-2; clone_size: -; cdr3_aa: CASSKACEGPSNTGELFF; cdr3_nt: TGTGCCAGCAGCAAAGCGTGTGAAGGGCCCTCGAACACCGGGGAGCTGTTTTTT
v_call: TRBV12-3/TRBV12-4; d_call: -; j_call: TRBJ1-5; clone_size: few; cdr3_aa: CASSLAPLQDQPQHF; cdr3_nt: TGTGCCAGCAGTTTAGCGCCCCTCCAAGATCAGCCCCAGCATTTT
v_call: TRBV5-1; d_call: TRBD2; j_call: TRBJ2-7; clone_size: -; cdr3_aa: CASSPRTSDPNQYF; cdr3_nt: TGCGCCAGCAGCCCCCGGACTAGCGACCCAAATCAGTACTTC
v_call: TRBV5-1; d_call: -; j_call: TRBJ1-6; clone_size: -; cdr3_aa: CASASGGTHNSPLHF; cdr3_nt: TGCGCCAGCGCTTCGGGGGGCACCCATAATTCACCCCTCCACTTT
v_call: TRBV5-1; d_call: -; j_call: TRBJ2-5; clone_size: once; cdr3_aa: CASSLGAWDETQYF; cdr3_nt: TGCGCCAGCAGCTTAGGGGCATGGGATGAGACCCAGTACTTC
v_call: TRBV29-1; d_call: -; j_call: TRBJ2-3; clone_size: few; cdr3_aa: CSVEDLWDFSSTDTQYF; cdr3_nt: TGCAGCGTTGAAGATCTGTGGGACTTTTCTTCTACAGATACGCAGTATTTT
v_call: TRBV20-1; d_call: -; j_call: TRBJ1-2; clone_size: -; cdr3_aa: CSARDLQGLGYGYTF; cdr3_nt: TGCAGTGCTAGAGATCTCCAGGGGTTAGGCTATGGCTACACCTTC
v_call: TRBV4-2; d_call: -; j_call: TRBJ2-3; clone_size: -; cdr3_aa: CASSPLVRGTDTQYF; cdr3_nt: TGTGCCAGCAGCCCACTGGTTAGGGGCACAGATACGCAGTATTTT
v_call: TRBV6-1; d_call: -; j_call: TRBJ1-1; clone_size: -; cdr3_aa: CASRERRTEAFF; cdr3_nt: TGTGCCAGCAGGGAAAGAAGGACTGAAGCTTTCTTT
v_call: TRBV5-1; d_call: TRBD1; j_call: TRBJ1-5; clone_size: few; cdr3_aa: CASSLGDREGDQPQHF; cdr3_nt: TGCGCCAGCAGCCTAGGAGACAGGGAGGGGGATCAGCCCCAGCATTTT
v_call: TRBV6-1; d_call: TRBD1; j_call: TRBJ2-3; clone_size: -; cdr3_aa: CASNRGRGDTQYF; cdr3_nt: TGTGCCAGTAACAGGGGAAGGGGAGATACGCAGTATTTT
v_call: TRBV10-3; d_call: TRBD1; j_call: TRBJ2-3; clone_size: -; cdr3_aa: CAISESMGTGATDTQYF; cdr3_nt: TGTGCCATCAGTGAGTCTATGGGGACAGGTGCCACAGATACGCAGTATTTT
v_call: TRBV7-8; d_call: -; j_call: TRBJ2-1; clone_size: few; cdr3_aa: CASSPYRFSSYNEQFF; cdr3_nt: TGTGCCAGCAGCCCCTACCGTTTTAGCTCCTACAATGAGCAGTTCTTC
v_call: TRBV20-1; d_call: -; j_call: TRBJ2-5; clone_size: few; cdr3_aa: CSAEGLKETQYF; cdr3_nt: TGCAGTGCTGAGGGCCTGAAAGAGACCCAGTACTTC
v_call: TRBV6-5; d_call: -; j_call: TRBJ2-1; clone_size: few; cdr3_aa: CASSYSGPGGPYNEQFF; cdr3_nt: TGTGCCAGCAGTTACTCGGGTCCCGGGGGGCCCTACAATGAGCAGTTCTTC
v_call: TRBV6-1; d_call: -; j_call: TRBJ1-2; clone_size: -; cdr3_aa: CASSENRAADYGYTF; cdr3_nt: TGTGCCAGCAGTGAAAATAGGGCAGCAGACTATGGCTACACCTTC
v_call: TRBV5-6; d_call: -; j_call: TRBJ2-7; clone_size: -; cdr3_aa: CASSLEVGGPPYEQYF; cdr3_nt: TGTGCCAGCAGCTTGGAAGTTGGGGGTCCACCCTACGAGCAGTACTTC
v_call: TRBV7-9; d_call: TRBD1; j_call: TRBJ2-7; clone_size: -; cdr3_aa: CASSLVTGGIGEQYF; cdr3_nt: TGTGCCAGCAGCTTAGTCACAGGGGGTATAGGCGAGCAGTACTTC
v_call: TRBV20-1; d_call: -; j_call: TRBJ2-3; clone_size: many; cdr3_aa: CSAPARSLTDTQYF; cdr3_nt: TGCAGTGCTCCAGCCAGGAGTCTCACAGATACGCAGTATTTT
v_call: TRBV4-2; d_call: TRBD2; j_call: TRBJ2-1; clone_size: many; cdr3_aa: CASSQEAGVSYNEQFF; cdr3_nt: TGTGCCAGCAGCCAAGAAGCGGGGGTCTCCTACAATGAGCAGTTCTTC